This entry lists 2 T cell receptor beta chains sequenced from one sample in a study of long-term antiretroviral therapy in people with HIV. Survey level was the resolution at which the v3.0 immunoSEQ assay ran. The protocol was immunoSEQ multiplex PCR, while the TCRdb copy is restricted to in-frame clones and leaves out a portion. This sample has 20,000 to 25,000 clones, with 88% found just once. Source: unsorted PBMCs, taken 2.3 years after starting antiretroviral therapy. These receptors all come from a man aged 55 to 70 with HIV.

This chain joins TRBV2 and TRBJ2-6, with TRBD2 matching over 8 bases. CDR1 and CDR2 from the germline V gene are SNHLY and FYNNEI. Trimming cost V 7 bases and J 4 bases; bases outside gene matches: 12. The CDR3 sequence is 17 residues long. In DNA form, the CDR3 reads TGTGCCAGCAATTTCGAGCGGGAGTTCGCGGGGGCCAACGTCCTGACTTTC. Residues: CASNFEREFAGANVLTF. Full variable domain (remainder filled in from reference TRBV2 and TRBJ2-6): EPEVTQTPSHQVTQMGQEVILRCVPISNHLYFYWYRQILGQKVEFLVSFYNNEISEKSEIFDDQFSVERPDGSNFTLKIRSTKLEDSAMYFCASNFEREFAGANVLTFGAGSRLTVL.

This chain connects TRBV9 to TRBJ1-3; possibly TRBD1 for D (6 bases). Trimming took 0 bases from V and 1 from J, leaving 17 bases between them. Per the germline V gene, CDR1 is SGDLS and CDR2 is YYNGEE. The CDR3 runs to 18 residues. This chain's CDR3 is CASSVGDTGTWSGNTIYF. CDR3 in DNA: TGTGCCAGCAGCGTAGGAGACACAGGGACGTGGTCTGGAAACACCATATATTTT.